The entry below gives a single T cell receptor beta chain sequence along with its context. The antigen remains undetermined. This entry comes from a study of T cell repertoires in cytomegalovirus infection. Turning to the study itself: The authors used CMV epitopes that were HLA-C-restricted (recently identified) and HLA-B-restricted (well studied).

TCRdb itself ran the reads through MiXCR, one entry per CDR3 protein. The sample lists around 710,000 distinct CDR3 sequences, just under 30% occurring once. General observations from the study: Carriers of CMV and the relevant HLA type were discriminated by public TCR beta frequency.

Between the trimmed V and J ends, which lost 5 bases and 0 bases, there was a span of 14 bases. Germline CDR1 is MNHEY and CDR2 is SMNVEV (reference sequence). This CDR3 comprises 16 residues. The rearrangement links TRBV27 to TRBJ1-5, with a possible D match to TRBD1 (5 bases). The source was cultured CD8+ T cells from PBMCs, collected from culture after CMV antigen stimulation. The sequence was obtained from a human donor in good health (CMV status not recorded). Some clones in this sample may be carry-over from other donors' samples. The CDR3 loop is CASSPITGLSNQPQHF. For the CDR3, the DNA is TGTGCCAGCAGTCCTATCACAGGTCTTAGCAATCAGCCCCAGCATTTT.